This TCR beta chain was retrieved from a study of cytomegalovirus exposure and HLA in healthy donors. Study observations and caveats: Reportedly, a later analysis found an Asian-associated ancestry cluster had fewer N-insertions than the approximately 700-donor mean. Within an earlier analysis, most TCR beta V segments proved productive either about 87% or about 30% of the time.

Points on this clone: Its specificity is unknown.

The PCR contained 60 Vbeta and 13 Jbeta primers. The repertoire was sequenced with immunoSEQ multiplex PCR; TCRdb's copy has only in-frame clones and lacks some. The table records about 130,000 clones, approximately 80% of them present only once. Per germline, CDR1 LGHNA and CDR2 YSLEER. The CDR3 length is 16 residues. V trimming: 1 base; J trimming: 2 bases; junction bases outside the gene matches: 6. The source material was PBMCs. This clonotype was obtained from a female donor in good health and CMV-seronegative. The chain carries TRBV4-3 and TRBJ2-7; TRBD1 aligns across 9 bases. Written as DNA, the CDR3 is TGCGCCAGCAGCCAAGGACTGGGACAGGGCGCCTACGAGCAGTACTTC. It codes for CASSQGLGQGAYEQYF.